The 24 T cell receptor beta chains presented below share a single source sample, sequenced in a study of T cell changes during pregnancy in multiple sclerosis. Clones were read by immunoSEQ multiplex PCR, and TCRdb kept only the in-frame ones, dropping some. The sample lists approximately 130,000 clones, 85% to 95% occurring once. Material: peripheral blood, obtained before pregnancy. Every receptor here comes from a female donor with multiple sclerosis, enrolled in a pregnancy study.

The chain has TRBV18 and TRBJ2-7; 7 bases match TRBD1. The CDR3 contains 13 residues. The germline V gene has CDR1 KGHSH and CDR2 LQKENI. V shed 2 bases and J 7 bases; nucleotides not matched to a gene: 5. The CDR3 loop is CASSPDRVGEQYF. CDR3 bases: TGTGCCAGCTCACCAGACAGGGTAGGGGAGCAGTACTTC.

The chain employs TRBV5-1 and TRBJ2-7, with TRBD2 as a possible D gene (5 bases). Trimming cost V 1 base and J 2 bases, with 16 bases left between them. The CDR3 runs 16 residues. Germline CDR1 reads SGHRS; CDR2 reads YFSETQ. In DNA, the CDR3 is TGCGCCAGCAGCTTGATTGGCAGCGGAGCAACCTACGAGCAGTACTTC. The encoded protein is CASSLIGSGATYEQYF.

The chain couples TRBV9 to TRBJ1-6, with a possible D match to TRBD1 (6 bases). CDR3 length: 13 residues. Germline V gene sequence: CDR1 SGDLS, CDR2 YYNGEE. Trimming removed 5 bases from V and 10 bases from J, with 13 bases in between. In nucleotides, the CDR3 is TGTGCCAGCAGTCGCGGGGGGGGCTCACCCCTCCACTTT. This codes for CASSRGGGSPLHF.

This chain links TRBV28 with TRBJ2-2; TRBD1 aligns across 8 bases. V gave up 5 bases and J gave up 5 bases; unmatched junction bases: 7. This CDR3 contains 15 residues. Germline V gives CDR1 MDHEN, CDR2 SYDVKM. The CDR3 protein is CASSPTGVGTGELFF. The CDR3 nucleotides read TGTGCCAGCAGTCCGACAGGGGTAGGGACCGGGGAGCTGTTTTTT.

The chain couples TRBV13 to TRBJ2-1; 15 bases align to TRBD2. Germline CDR1 PRHDT, CDR2 FYEKMQ (reference sequence). The CDR3 spans 13 residues. V lost 8 bases and J lost 7; bases outside the gene matches: 0. The CDR3, as DNA: TGTGCCAGCGGGACTAGCGGGAGGAATGAGCAGTTCTTC. It is translated as CASGTSGRNEQFF.

This clone has only one observation. The V call is TRBV19, the J call TRBJ2-2; 11 nucleotides line up with TRBD1. Trimming cost V 6 bases and J 4 bases; bases outside gene matches: 1. Germline V gene lookup returns CDR1 LNHDA and CDR2 SQIVND (reference sequence). The CDR3 contains 14 residues. The CDR3 DNA reads as TGTGCCAGTAGAGGGACAGGGGGCACCGGGGAGCTGTTTTTT. It translates to CASRGTGGTGELFF. The variable domain in full, with the rest retrieved from reference TRBV19 and TRBJ2-2, is DGGITQSPKYLFRKEGQNVTLSCEQNLNHDAMYWYRQDPGQGLRLIYYSQIVNDFQKGDIAEGYSVSREKKESFPLTVTSAQKNPTAFYLCASRGTGGTGELFFGEGSRLTVL.

The chain has TRBV5-4 and TRBJ1-1; possible D gene TRBD1, 5 bases. This CDR3 contains 17 residues. Trimming removed 4 bases at V and 0 bases at J, with 19 bases between. The germline CDR1 and CDR2 sequences are SGHNT and YYREEE (reference sequence). The CDR3 nucleotides are TGTGCCAGCAGCACTCCAGGTAGGACATCCATGAACACTGAAGCTTTCTTT. Residues: CASSTPGRTSMNTEAFF. Filled out from reference TRBV5-4 and TRBJ1-1, the complete variable domain reads ETGVTQSPTHLIKTRGQQVTLRCSSQSGHNTVSWYQQALGQGPQFIFQYYREEENGRGNFPPRFSGLQFPNYSSELNVNALELDDSALYLCASSTPGRTSMNTEAFFGQGTRLTVV.

V gene TRBV19 combines with J gene TRBJ2-5; the match to TRBD1 covers 7 bases. In germline, CDR1 is LNHDA, CDR2 SQIVND (reference sequence). The trim removed 6 bases at V and 5 bases at J, leaving 6 bases unmatched. This CDR3 comprises 13 residues. In DNA, the CDR3 is TGTGCCAGTAGAACGGGACAGCAGGAGACCCAGTACTTC. Amino acids: CASRTGQQETQYF. The whole variable domain, remainder taken from reference TRBV19 and TRBJ2-5, is DGGITQSPKYLFRKEGQNVTLSCEQNLNHDAMYWYRQDPGQGLRLIYYSQIVNDFQKGDIAEGYSVSREKKESFPLTVTSAQKNPTAFYLCASRTGQQETQYFGPGTRLLVL.

The V call is TRBV6-1, the J call TRBJ1-1; 9 bases fit TRBD1. The CDR3 has 15 residues. V trimming: 6 bases; J trimming: 2 bases; junction bases outside the gene matches: 7. Germline lookup yields CDR1 MNHNS and CDR2 SASEGT. This CDR3 is CASSPLTGGNTEAFF. CDR3 sequence (DNA): TGTGCCAGCAGCCCTCTCACAGGGGGCAACACTGAAGCTTTCTTT.

This clone was seen once. This chain joins TRBV19 and TRBJ2-1; the D gene is possibly TRBD2 (6 bases). Trimming cost V 1 base and J 0 bases, with 10 bases left between them. Germline lookup yields CDR1 LNHDA and CDR2 SQIVND (reference sequence). The length of the CDR3 is 16 residues. The CDR3 spells CASSIGLGNSYNEQFF. CDR3 bases: TGTGCCAGTAGTATAGGACTAGGAAACTCCTACAATGAGCAGTTCTTC. The full variable domain, in which reference TRBV19 and TRBJ2-1 provide the parts outside the CDR3, is DGGITQSPKYLFRKEGQNVTLSCEQNLNHDAMYWYRQDPGQGLRLIYYSQIVNDFQKGDIAEGYSVSREKKESFPLTVTSAQKNPTAFYLCASSIGLGNSYNEQFFGPGTRLTVL.

In DNA, the CDR3 is TGTGCCAGCAGCTGGGACAGGGGGCCTTCCTACGAGCAGTACTTC. Translating gives CASSWDRGPSYEQYF. V and J are TRBV5-5 and TRBJ2-7; 12 bases agree with TRBD1. V lost 3 bases to trimming and J lost 1 base; unmatched junction nucleotides: 2. The germline V gene has CDR1 SGHKS and CDR2 YYEKEE (reference sequence). This CDR3 is built from 15 residues. Supplemented by reference TRBV5-5 and TRBJ2-7, the full variable domain reads DAGVTQSPTHLIKTRGQQVTLRCSPISGHKSVSWYQQVLGQGPQFIFQYYEKEERGRGNFPDRFSARQFPNYSSELNVNALLLGDSALYLCASSWDRGPSYEQYFGPGTRLTVT.

The V and J genes are TRBV11-2 and TRBJ2-7; 11 bases are shared with TRBD1. V shed 5 bases, J shed 6 bases, and the junction held 12 bases outside the gene matches. CDR1 and CDR2 (germline): SGHAT, FQNNGV. CDR3 length equals 16 residues. The CDR3 sequence is CASSGRTGGTGGEQYF. As DNA, the CDR3 is TGTGCCAGCAGCGGACGGACAGGGGGGACAGGGGGCGAGCAGTACTTC.

The chain carries TRBV6-1 and TRBJ1-1; possible D gene TRBD1, 5 bases. This CDR3 is 14 amino acids long. Trimming stripped 11 bases from V and 2 bases from J, with 18 bases between. Germline loops: CDR1 MNHNS, CDR2 SASEGT. CDR3 residues: CASKVQGANTEAFF. The CDR3 DNA follows: TGTGCCTCGAAAGTACAAGGGGCAAACACTGAAGCTTTCTTT.

This rearrangement joins TRBV7-6 to TRBJ2-5, with TRBD1 identical over 9 bases. The V gene's germline CDR1 is SGHVS and CDR2 FNYEAQ. J was trimmed by 5 bases and V by 1 base; bases with no gene match: 8. There are 16 residues in the CDR3. The CDR3 coding sequence is TGTGCCAGCAGCTTAGGGGGGGACAGGGAAGGCGAGACCCAGTACTTC. It specifies CASSLGGDREGETQYF.

The chain employs TRBV28 and TRBJ1-1; D is perhaps TRBD1 (5 bases). With 2 bases removed from V and 3 bases from J, the gap between germline ends came to 22 bases. The CDR3 sequence is 18 residues long. The germline gives CDR1 MDHEN, CDR2 SYDVKM. The CDR3 loop is CASSLRPTRAWGDTEAFF. The CDR3 bases are TGTGCCAGCAGTTTAAGGCCAACAAGGGCTTGGGGGGACACTGAAGCTTTCTTT.

This clone was seen just once. The J gene is TRBJ2-5, the V gene TRBV19; TRBD2 matches 11 bases. The CDR3 covers 15 residues. The ends lost 5 bases at V and 5 bases at J; junction bases unmatched: 7. Germline lookup yields CDR1 LNHDA and CDR2 SQIVND (reference sequence). CDR3 bases: TGTGCCAGTAGTTCGACTAGCGGGGAGTTCGAGACCCAGTACTTC. Translation: CASSSTSGEFETQYF.

The chain has TRBV21-1 and TRBJ2-3; TRBD2 is the table's D call and was not checked against the DNA. TRBV21-1 constitutes a pseudogene. The CDR3 loop spans 15 amino acids. In nucleotides, the CDR3 is TGTGCCAGCAGCAAAGGCGGGCAGTTCAGAGATACGCAGTATTTT. This codes for CASSKGGQFRDTQYF.

This clone has just one count. The V call is TRBV7-9, the J call TRBJ1-1, with no clear D. This CDR3 is 12 amino acids long. Germline assignment: CDR1 SEHNR and CDR2 FQNEAQ (reference sequence). The V end was cut by 5 bases, the J end by 7 bases, with 11 bases between. This CDR3 is CASSDPAGEAFF. The CDR3 DNA reads as TGTGCCAGCAGCGATCCTGCGGGTGAAGCTTTCTTT.

V and J are TRBV7-7 and TRBJ2-1; 10 nucleotides align to TRBD2. Germline V gene lookup returns CDR1 SSHAT and CDR2 FNYEAQ (reference sequence). This CDR3 region has 15 residues. Germline trimming cut 0 bases from V and 5 bases from J; bases unmatched to any gene: 1. The DNA for the CDR3 is TGTGCCAGCAGCTTAGCCGGGACTAGCGACAATGAGCAGTTCTTC. It translates to CASSLAGTSDNEQFF.

Worth noting for this clone: Other nucleotide sequences in the sample specify the same CDR3. V usage is TRBV5-1 and J usage is TRBJ2-5, with D perhaps TRBD2 (5 bases). CDR3 length equals 13 residues. Per germline, CDR1 SGHRS and CDR2 YFSETQ. V was cut by 2 bases and J by 5 bases, with 10 bases left in between. This CDR3 reads CASSFAGEETQYF. The DNA of the CDR3 is TGCGCCAGCAGCTTCGCGGGTGAGGAGACCCAGTACTTC.

The rearrangement links TRBV15 to TRBJ1-5, with D uncertain. The CDR3 spans 15 residues. The germline V gene encodes CDR1 LNHNV and CDR2 YYDKDF (reference sequence). V was trimmed by 1 base and J by 6 bases, leaving 13 bases between them. The DNA for the CDR3 is TGTGCCACCAGCAGAGGCGGTCTTATAGTTCAGCCCCAGCATTTT. Translating it yields CATSRGGLIVQPQHF.

A note on this clone: The junction differs from germline at one of its ends, possibly a read error. The gene calls are TRBV29-1 and TRBJ1-1; 8 nucleotides align to TRBD1. CDR3 length: 13 amino acids. In germline, CDR1 is SQVTM, CDR2 ANQGSEA. In DNA form, the CDR3 reads TGCAGCGTTGCAGGGGGCCTGAAGACTGAAGCTTTCTTT. It encodes CSVAGGLKTEAFF. The variable domain in full, completed from reference TRBV29-1 and TRBJ1-1, reads SAVISQKPSRDICQRGTSLTIQCQVDSQVTMMFWYRQQPGQSLTLIATANQGSEATYESGFVIDKFPISRPNLTFSTLTVSNMSPEDSSIYLCSVAGGLKTEAFFGQGTRLTVV.

This clone was recorded only once. The chain links TRBV5-1 to TRBJ2-7; the match to TRBD2 covers 8 bases. Germline loops: CDR1 SGHRS, CDR2 YFSETQ. V lost 3 bases and J lost 5; bases outside the gene matches: 13. The CDR3 runs 16 residues. The CDR3 protein is CASSWGMGSGSDEQYF. CDR3 DNA sequence: TGCGCCAGCAGCTGGGGGATGGGAAGCGGGAGCGACGAGCAGTACTTC.

The rearrangement links TRBV27 to TRBJ1-1; unclear D gene. V was trimmed by 4 bases and J by 1 base, leaving 7 bases between them. The CDR3 sequence is 13 residues long. Germline V gives CDR1 MNHEY, CDR2 SMNVEV (reference sequence). CDR3 in amino acids: CASSSRPNTEAFF. CDR3 nucleotides: TGTGCCAGCAGTTCCAGGCCGAACACTGAAGCTTTCTTT.